Below, 9 T cell receptor beta chains from the same sample are listed, as sequenced in a study of cytomegalovirus exposure and HLA in healthy donors. Using immunoSEQ multiplex PCR, the repertoire was profiled, and TCRdb retains in-frame clones only, with some absent. The table includes some 83,000 clones, around 94% detected once. Material: PBMCs. Receptor source: a woman aged 18-29 years in good health and CMV-seronegative.

The V and J genes are TRBV6-1 and TRBJ1-5; 7 positions agree with TRBD1. Trimming at V came to 4 bases and at J to 4 bases, leaving 10 bases not matched to a gene. Germline values: CDR1 MNHNS, CDR2 SASEGT. The CDR3 contains 16 residues. CDR3 DNA: TGTGCCAGCAGTGGAGGGGGCGGAAGAGTTAATCAGCCCCAGCATTTT. This translates into CASSGGGGRVNQPQHF.

Note on this clone: A junction boundary mismatches the germline segment, possibly from a read error. The same CDR3 can be traced to other DNA sequences in this sample. The gene calls are TRBV29-1 and TRBJ2-2, with 8 nucleotides matching TRBD1. The CDR3 is 15 amino acids. Germline V CDR1 and CDR2: SQVTM, ANQGSEA. The DNA for the CDR3 is TGCAGTGTTGAAGAGGGCGACAGGGGATCCGGGGAGCTGTTTTTT. This encodes CSVEEGDRGSGELFF.

This chain uses TRBV9 with TRBJ2-7; the match to TRBD2 covers 8 bases. Germline V gives CDR1 SGDLS, CDR2 YYNGEE. Unmatched junction bases numbered 11, after V lost 4 bases and J lost 5 bases. The CDR3 extends over 15 amino acids. This chain's CDR3 is CASSFRPGGAHEQYF. The CDR3 DNA follows: TGTGCCAGCAGCTTCCGGCCGGGGGGGGCTCACGAGCAGTACTTC.

The rearrangement joins TRBV28 to TRBJ2-7; TRBD2 agrees at 10 bases. The CDR3 consists of 12 residues. CDR1 and CDR2 (germline): MDHEN, SYDVKM. V shed 9 bases, J shed 7 bases, and the junction held 6 bases outside the gene matches. The CDR3 DNA reads TGTGCCAGTAGACTAGCGGGTCAAGAGCAGTACTTC. Protein sequence: CASRLAGQEQYF.

The V and J genes are TRBV27 and TRBJ2-7, with a tentative D call TRBD1 (5 bases). Trimming cost V 6 bases and J 2 bases, with 11 bases left between them. CDR1 and CDR2 from the germline V gene are MNHEY and SMNVEV (reference sequence). The CDR3 runs 13 residues. The DNA for the CDR3 is TGTGCCAGCAGAAACCAGGGTACCTACGAGCAGTACTTC. It yields the protein CASRNQGTYEQYF.

This clone appeared once. The chain is built from TRBV5-4 and TRBJ2-5; TRBD1 matches at 12 bases. The J segment lost 5 bases and the V segment lost 1 base, leaving 6 bases of the junction unmatched. This CDR3 contains 16 residues. CDR1 is SGHNT, CDR2 YYREEE, per germline (reference sequence). CDR3 coding DNA: TGTGCCAGCAGCTTGACGGGACAGGGGGCGAGGGAGACCCAGTACTTC. It translates to CASSLTGQGARETQYF. The full variable domain, in which reference TRBV5-4 and TRBJ2-5 provide the parts outside the CDR3, is ETGVTQSPTHLIKTRGQQVTLRCSSQSGHNTVSWYQQALGQGPQFIFQYYREEENGRGNFPPRFSGLQFPNYSSELNVNALELDDSALYLCASSLTGQGARETQYFGPGTRLLVL.

The V call is TRBV6-1, the J call TRBJ2-6, with D maybe TRBD1 (6 bases). The CDR3 is made up of 16 amino acids. The germline V gene encodes CDR1 MNHNS and CDR2 SASEGT. Trimming left V 2 bases short and J 4 bases short, with 12 bases between. CDR3 DNA sequence: TGTGCCAGCAGTGAATTCAGGGGAGCGGGGGCCAACGTCCTGACTTTC. It translates to CASSEFRGAGANVLTF.

V is TRBV30 and J is TRBJ1-2; D call uncertain. CDR1 and CDR2 from the germline V gene are GTSNPN and SVGIG (reference sequence). V was clipped by 0 bases and J by 4 bases, with 6 bases between them. CDR3 size: 12 residues. CDR3 coding DNA: TGTGCCTGGAGTGTCCAATTCTATGGCTACACCTTC. Encoded protein: CAWSVQFYGYTF.

J is TRBJ2-5 and V is TRBV7-7; possibly TRBD1 for D (7 bases). This CDR3 is 12 amino acids long. Germline V gene data show CDR1 as SSHAT and CDR2 as FNYEAQ (reference sequence). The CDR3 sequence: CASGRDRETQYF. DNA of the CDR3: TGTGCTAGCGGTAGGGACAGAGAGACCCAGTACTTC.